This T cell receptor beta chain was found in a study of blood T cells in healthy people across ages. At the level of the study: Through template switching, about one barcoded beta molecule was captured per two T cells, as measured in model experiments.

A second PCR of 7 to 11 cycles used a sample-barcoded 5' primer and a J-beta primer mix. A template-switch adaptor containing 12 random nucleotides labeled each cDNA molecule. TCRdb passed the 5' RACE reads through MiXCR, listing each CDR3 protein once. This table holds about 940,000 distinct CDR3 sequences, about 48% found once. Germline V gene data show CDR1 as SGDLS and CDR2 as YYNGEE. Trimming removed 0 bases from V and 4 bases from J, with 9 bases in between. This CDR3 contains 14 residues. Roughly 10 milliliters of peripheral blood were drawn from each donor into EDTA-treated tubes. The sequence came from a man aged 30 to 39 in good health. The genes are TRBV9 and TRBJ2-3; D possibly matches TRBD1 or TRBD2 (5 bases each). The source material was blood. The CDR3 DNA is TGTGCCAGCAGCGTAGACGGGGCCGCAGATACGCAGTATTTT. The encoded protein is CASSVDGAADTQYF.